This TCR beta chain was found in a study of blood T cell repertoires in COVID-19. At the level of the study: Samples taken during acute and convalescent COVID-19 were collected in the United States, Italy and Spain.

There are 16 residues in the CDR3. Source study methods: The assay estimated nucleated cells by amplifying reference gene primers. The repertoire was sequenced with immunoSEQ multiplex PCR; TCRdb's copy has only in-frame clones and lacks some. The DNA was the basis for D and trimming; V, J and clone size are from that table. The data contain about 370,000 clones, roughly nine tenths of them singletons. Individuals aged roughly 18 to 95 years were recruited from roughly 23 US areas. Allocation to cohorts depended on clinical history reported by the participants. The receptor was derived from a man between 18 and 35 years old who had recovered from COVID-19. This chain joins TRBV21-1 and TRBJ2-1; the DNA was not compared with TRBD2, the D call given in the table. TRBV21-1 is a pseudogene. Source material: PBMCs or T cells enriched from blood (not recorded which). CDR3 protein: CASSAGSLAGYNEQFF. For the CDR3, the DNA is TGTGCCAGCAGCGCAGGGTCACTAGCGGGATATAATGAGCAGTTCTTC.